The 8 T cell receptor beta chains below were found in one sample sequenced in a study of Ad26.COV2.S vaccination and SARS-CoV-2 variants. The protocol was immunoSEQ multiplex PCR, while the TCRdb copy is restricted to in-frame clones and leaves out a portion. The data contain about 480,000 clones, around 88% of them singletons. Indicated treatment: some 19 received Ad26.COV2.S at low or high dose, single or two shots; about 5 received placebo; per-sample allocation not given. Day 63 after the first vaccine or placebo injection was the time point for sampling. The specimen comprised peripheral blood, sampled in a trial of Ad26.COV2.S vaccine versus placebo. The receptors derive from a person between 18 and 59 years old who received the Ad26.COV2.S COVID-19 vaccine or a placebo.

The CDR3, as DNA: TGTGCCAGCAGTTACCTGTTTAGCAATCAGCCCCAGCATTTT. This translates into CASSYLFSNQPQHF. This chain links TRBV6-2 or TRBV6-3 with TRBJ1-5; no clear D. Looked up from germline, CDR1 is MNHEY and CDR2 is SVGEGT. This CDR3 region has 14 residues. The ends were cut back, 2 bases at V and 0 bases at J, with 5 bases in the middle.

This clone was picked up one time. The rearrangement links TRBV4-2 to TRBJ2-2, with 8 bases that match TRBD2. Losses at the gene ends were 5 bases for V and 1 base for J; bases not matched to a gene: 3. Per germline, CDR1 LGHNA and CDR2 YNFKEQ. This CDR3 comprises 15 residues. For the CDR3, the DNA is TGTGCCAGCAGCGGACTAGCAGGGAACACCGGGGAGCTGTTTTTT. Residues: CASSGLAGNTGELFF.

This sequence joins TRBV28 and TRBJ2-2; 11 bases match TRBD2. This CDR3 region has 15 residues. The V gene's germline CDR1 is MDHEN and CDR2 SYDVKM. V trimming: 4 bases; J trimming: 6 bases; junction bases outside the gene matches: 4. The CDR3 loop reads CASSYLAGGPGELFF. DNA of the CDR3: TGTGCCAGCAGTTACTTAGCGGGAGGGCCCGGGGAGCTGTTTTTT.

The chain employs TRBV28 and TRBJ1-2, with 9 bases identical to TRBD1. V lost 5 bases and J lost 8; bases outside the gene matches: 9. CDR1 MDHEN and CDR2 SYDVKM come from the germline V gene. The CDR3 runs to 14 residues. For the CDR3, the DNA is TGTGCCAGCAGTGCGAATAGCGGACAGGGGGGCTACACCTTC. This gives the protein CASSANSGQGGYTF.

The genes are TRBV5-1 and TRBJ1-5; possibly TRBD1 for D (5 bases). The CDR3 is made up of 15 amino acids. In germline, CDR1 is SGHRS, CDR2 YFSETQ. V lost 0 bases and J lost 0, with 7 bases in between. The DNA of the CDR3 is TGCGCCAGCAGCTTGGAGGGGTCTAGCAATCAGCCCCAGCATTTT. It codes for CASSLEGSSNQPQHF.

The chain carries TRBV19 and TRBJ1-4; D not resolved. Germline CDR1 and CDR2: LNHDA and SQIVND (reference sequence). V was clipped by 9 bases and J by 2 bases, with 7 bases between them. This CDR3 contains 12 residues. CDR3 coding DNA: TGTGCCAGCGGTCGGACTAATGAAAAACTGTTTTTT. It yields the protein CASGRTNEKLFF.

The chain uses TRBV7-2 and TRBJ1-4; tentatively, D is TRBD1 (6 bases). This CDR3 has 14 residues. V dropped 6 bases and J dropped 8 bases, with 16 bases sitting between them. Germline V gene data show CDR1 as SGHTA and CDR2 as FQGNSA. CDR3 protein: CASSLQGQGEKLFF. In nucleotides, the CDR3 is TGTGCCAGCAGTCTTCAGGGGCAGGGAGAAAAACTGTTTTTT.

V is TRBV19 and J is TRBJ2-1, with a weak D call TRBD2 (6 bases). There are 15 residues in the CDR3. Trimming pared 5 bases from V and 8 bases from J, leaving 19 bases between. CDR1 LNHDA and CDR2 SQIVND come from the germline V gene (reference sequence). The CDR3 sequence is CASSPKARRVDEQFF. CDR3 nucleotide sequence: TGTGCCAGTAGTCCGAAGGCCCGGAGGGTGGATGAGCAGTTCTTC. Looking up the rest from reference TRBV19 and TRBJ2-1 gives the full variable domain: DGGITQSPKYLFRKEGQNVTLSCEQNLNHDAMYWYRQDPGQGLRLIYYSQIVNDFQKGDIAEGYSVSREKKESFPLTVTSAQKNPTAFYLCASSPKARRVDEQFFGPGTRLTVL.